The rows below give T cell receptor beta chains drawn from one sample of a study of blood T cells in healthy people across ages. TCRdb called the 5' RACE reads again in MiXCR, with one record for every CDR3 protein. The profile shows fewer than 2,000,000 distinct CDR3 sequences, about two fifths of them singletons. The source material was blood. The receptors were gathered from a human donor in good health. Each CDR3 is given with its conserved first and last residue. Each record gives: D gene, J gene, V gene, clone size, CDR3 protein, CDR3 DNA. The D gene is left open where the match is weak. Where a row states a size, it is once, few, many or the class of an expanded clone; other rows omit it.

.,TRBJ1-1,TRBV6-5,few,CASNRPDTEAFF,TGTGCCAGCAACAGACCCGACACTGAAGCTTTCTTT
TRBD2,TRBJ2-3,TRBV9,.,CASSGSGGTTTDTQYF,TGTGCCAGCAGCGGTAGCGGGGGGACTACCACAGATACGCAGTATTTT
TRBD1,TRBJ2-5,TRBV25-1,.,CASSVFLGQGTETQYF,TGTGCCAGCAGTGTATTCCTCGGACAGGGTACGGAGACCCAGTACTTC
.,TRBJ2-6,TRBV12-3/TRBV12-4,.,CASSPALDRAPTGANVLTF,TGTGCCAGCAGCCCAGCCCTCGACAGAGCTCCCACTGGGGCCAACGTCCTGACTTTC
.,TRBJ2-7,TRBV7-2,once,CASSLIRDGEQYF,TGTGCCAGCAGCTTAATCCGCGATGGCGAGCAGTACTTC
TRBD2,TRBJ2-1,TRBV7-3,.,CASSSRSGGFNEQFF,TGTGCCAGCAGCTCCCGGAGCGGGGGTTTCAATGAGCAGTTCTTC
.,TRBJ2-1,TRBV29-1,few,CSVAVDKGGSYNEQFF,TGCAGCGTTGCGGTGGACAAGGGGGGCTCCTACAATGAGCAGTTCTTC
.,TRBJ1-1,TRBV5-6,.,CASSLRWILNEAFF,TGTGCCAGCAGCTTGCGTTGGATTCTTAATGAAGCTTTCTTT
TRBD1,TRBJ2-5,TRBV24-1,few,CATSDWTGETQYF,TGTGCCACCAGTGATTGGACAGGCGAGACCCAGTACTTC
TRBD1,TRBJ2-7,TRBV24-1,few,CATSPGQGDEQYF,TGTGCCACCAGTCCCGGACAGGGAGACGAGCAGTACTTC
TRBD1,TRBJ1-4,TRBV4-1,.,CASSQGARGREKLFF,TGCGCCAGCAGCCAAGGGGCCAGGGGGCGAGAAAAACTGTTTTTT